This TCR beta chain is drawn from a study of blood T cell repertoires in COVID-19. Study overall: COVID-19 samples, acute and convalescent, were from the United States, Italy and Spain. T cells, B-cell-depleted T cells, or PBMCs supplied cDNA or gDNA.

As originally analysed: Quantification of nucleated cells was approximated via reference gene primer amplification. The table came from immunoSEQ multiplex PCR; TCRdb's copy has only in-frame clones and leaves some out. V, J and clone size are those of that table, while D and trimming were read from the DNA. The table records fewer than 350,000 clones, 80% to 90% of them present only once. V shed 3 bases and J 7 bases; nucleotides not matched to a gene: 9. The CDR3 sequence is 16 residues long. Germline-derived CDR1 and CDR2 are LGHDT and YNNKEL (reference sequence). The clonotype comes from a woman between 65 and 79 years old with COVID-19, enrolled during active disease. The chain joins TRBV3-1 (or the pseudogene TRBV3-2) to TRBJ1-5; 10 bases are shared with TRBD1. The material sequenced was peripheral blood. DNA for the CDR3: TGTGCCAGCAGCCACAGTACGGGACAGGGGTACCAGCCCCAGCATTTT. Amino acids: CASSHSTGQGYQPQHF.